The next 13 T cell receptor beta chains were all read from a single sample in a study of T cells expressing NK-cell markers. TCRdb reanalyzed the 5' RACE reads and collapses them to one entry per CDR3 protein, without DNA. The listing records more than 250,000 distinct CDR3 sequences. The sequencing input was blood T cells: a sorted CD56 or NKG2C T cell subset, CD4+ or CD8+ T cells, or bulk PBMC T cells (not recorded which). These receptors all stem from a man aged 18 to 29 in good health.

V usage is TRBV3-1 and J usage is TRBJ1-6; with no DNA, the TCRdb D assignment of TRBD1 cannot be verified. In germline, CDR1 is LGHDT, CDR2 YNNKEL (reference sequence). The CDR3 totals 16 residues. This CDR3 reads CASSQTGTGESSPLHF.

V usage is TRBV20-1 and J usage is TRBJ1-5; there is no DNA to check the TCRdb D call of TRBD1. Germline CDR1 is DFQATT and CDR2 is SNEGSKA (reference sequence). CDR3 size: 15 residues. The CDR3 here is CSAITSVQGGQPQHF.

This chain connects TRBV18 to TRBJ1-1. Per the germline V gene, CDR1 is KGHSH and CDR2 is LQKENI. CDR3 length: 13 residues. This CDR3 reads CASHDGAGTEAFF.

V is TRBV19 and J is TRBJ1-2; TCRdb proposes TRBD1, but this gene call is untestable without DNA. There are 15 residues in the CDR3. The germline V gene has CDR1 LNHDA and CDR2 SQIVND (reference sequence). CDR3 sequence reads: CASSRRTGRGEGYTF.

V is TRBV18 and J is TRBJ2-3; TCRdb names TRBD2, which stays unverified in the absence of DNA. The CDR3 contains 14 residues. CDR1 and CDR2 (germline): KGHSH, LQKENI. The CDR3 sequence: CASSPQRGSDTQYF.

CDR3 protein: CASSEETWNTGELFF. The rearrangement uses TRBV25-1 and TRBJ2-2. From germline, CDR1 is MGHDK and CDR2 SYGVNS. CDR3 length equals 15 residues.

This chain uses TRBV10-1 with TRBJ2-1; TCRdb indicates TRBD2, and absent DNA this call remains unverified. The CDR3 is 15 residues long. The germline gives CDR1 WNHNN, CDR2 SYGVQD (reference sequence). CDR3 region: CASSLKAGGVDEQFF.

This chain connects TRBV6-5 to TRBJ1-1; there is no DNA to check the TCRdb D call of TRBD1. The germline V gene encodes CDR1 MNHEY and CDR2 SVGAGI. The CDR3 covers 14 residues. The CDR3 is CASTGTGVWTEAFF.

The chain's CDR3 is CASSPIDRGQQYF. The chain joins TRBV6-6 to TRBJ2-7; TCRdb names TRBD1, which stays unverified in the absence of DNA. The CDR3 contains 13 residues. In germline, CDR1 is MNHNY, CDR2 SVGAGI (reference sequence).

V is TRBV20-1 and J is TRBJ2-5; TCRdb proposes TRBD2, but this gene call is untestable without DNA. This CDR3 is 13 amino acids long. The germline CDR1 and CDR2 sequences are DFQATT and SNEGSKA (reference sequence). The CDR3: CSAMGLAKETQYF.

The chain couples TRBV20-1 to TRBJ2-3; the TCRdb call, TRBD1, lacks DNA for checking. Germline CDR1 is DFQATT and CDR2 is SNEGSKA (reference sequence). The length of the CDR3 is 12 residues. CDR3 loop: CSAPRQGDTQYF.

The chain combines TRBV7-8 with TRBJ2-1; TCRdb picks TRBD1, but there is no DNA to check that call. Looked up from germline, CDR1 is SGHVS and CDR2 is FQNEAQ. This CDR3 spans 16 amino acids. CDR3 loop: CASSFTGLKSYNEQFF.

The genes are TRBV11-2 and TRBJ2-1; TCRdb indicates TRBD1, and absent DNA this call remains unverified. The CDR3 sequence is 15 residues long. Looked up from germline, CDR1 is SGHAT and CDR2 is FQNNGV. The chain's CDR3 is CASRRTGTGMNEQFF. The full variable domain, in which reference TRBV11-2 and TRBJ2-1 provide the parts outside the CDR3, is EAGVAQSPRYKIIEKRQSVAFWCNPISGHATLYWYQQILGQGPKLLIQFQNNGVVDDSQLPKDRFSAERLKGVDSTLKIQPAKLEDSAVYLCASRRTGTGMNEQFFGPGTRLTVL.